This T cell receptor (beta chain) was documented in a study of glioma-infiltrating T cells. The study, taken as a whole, reports: Tissue and blood shared very few CDR3 sequences. Non-neoplastic patients had below-expected tissue-blood divergence, while all gliomas exceeded expectation.

Amplification of TCR alpha and beta CDR3 regions from RNA used iRepertoire nested multiplex PCR. TCRdb passed the multiplex PCR reads through MiXCR, listing each CDR3 protein once. The sample records some 93,000 distinct CDR3 sequences, approximately 42% being singletons. The CDR3 has 15 amino acids. Germline V gene data show CDR1 as SGHTA and CDR2 as FQGTGA. In the case of this clonotype: The antigen is undetermined. The germline gene is not matched at one end of the junction; a read error may be the cause.

This TCR was recovered from a human donor with low-grade glioma or glioblastoma, undergoing nonglioma brain surgery, or in good health (not recorded which). The chain is built from TRBV7-3 and TRBJ1-1; a weak D match, TRBD1 (5 bases). Sequenced input: glioma tissue, nonneoplastic brain tissue, or PBMCs (not recorded which). In DNA form, the CDR3 reads TGTGCCAGCAGCTTAAGCGGCGGGGGGAACACTGAAGCTCTCTTT. Translating gives CASSLSGGGNTEALF.